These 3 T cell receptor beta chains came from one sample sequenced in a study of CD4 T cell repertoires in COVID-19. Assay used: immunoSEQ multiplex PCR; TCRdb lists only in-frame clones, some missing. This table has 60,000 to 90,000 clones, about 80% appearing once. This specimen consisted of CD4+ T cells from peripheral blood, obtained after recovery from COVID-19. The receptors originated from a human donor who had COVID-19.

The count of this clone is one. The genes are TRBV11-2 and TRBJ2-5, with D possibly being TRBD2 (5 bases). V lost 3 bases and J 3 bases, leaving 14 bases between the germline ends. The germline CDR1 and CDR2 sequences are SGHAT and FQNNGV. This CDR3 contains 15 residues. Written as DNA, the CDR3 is TGTGCCAGCAGCTTTAACGAGGGCCGAAAAGAGACCCAGTACTTC. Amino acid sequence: CASSFNEGRKETQYF. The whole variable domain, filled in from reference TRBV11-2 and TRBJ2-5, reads EAGVAQSPRYKIIEKRQSVAFWCNPISGHATLYWYQQILGQGPKLLIQFQNNGVVDDSQLPKDRFSAERLKGVDSTLKIQPAKLEDSAVYLCASSFNEGRKETQYFGPGTRLLVL.

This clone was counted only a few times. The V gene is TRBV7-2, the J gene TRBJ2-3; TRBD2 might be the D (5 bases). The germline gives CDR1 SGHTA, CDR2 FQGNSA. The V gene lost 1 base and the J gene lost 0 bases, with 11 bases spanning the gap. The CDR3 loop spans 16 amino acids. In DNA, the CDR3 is TGTGCCAGCAGCTTAGGTACAGCGGCTAGCACAGATACGCAGTATTTT. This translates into CASSLGTAASTDTQYF.

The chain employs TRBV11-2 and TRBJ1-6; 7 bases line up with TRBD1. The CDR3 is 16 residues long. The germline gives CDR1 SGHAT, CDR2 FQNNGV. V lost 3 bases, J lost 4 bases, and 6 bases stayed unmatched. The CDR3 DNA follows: TGTGCCAGCAGCTTGGGGCAGGGGGTATATAATTCACCCCTCCACTTT. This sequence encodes CASSLGQGVYNSPLHF.